This T cell receptor beta chain appears in the sequencing data of a study of CD8 T cells in ankylosing spondylitis. Study-level findings and limits: Reported data indicate significant enrichment of disease-linked clones within matched ankylosing spondylitis synovial fluid. Typical of ankylosing spondylitis blood, it appeared, was a TCR beta motif of 7 or 8 highly homologous variants. Within peripheral blood, clones linked to disease were CD8+ and relatively rare.

Worth noting for this clonotype: Its antigen is not known.

Germline lookup yields CDR1 MNHEY and CDR2 SMNVEV (reference sequence). CDR3 length equals 14 residues. The V end lost 2 bases, the J end lost 7 bases, and 9 bases lay between the germline ends. TCRdb recomputed calls from the 5' RACE reads with MiXCR, one row per CDR3 protein. The top ten clones hold around 19% of a sample with roughly 700,000 distinct CDR3 sequences, around a fifth of them seen once. The sequence was obtained from a male donor with ankylosing spondylitis. The sequenced sample consisted of blood, either unsorted or a sorted T cell fraction (not recorded which). This chain joins TRBV27 and TRBJ1-6, with unresolved D. The CDR3 loop reads CASSLDGLNSPLHF. The CDR3 DNA reads as TGTGCCAGCAGTTTAGACGGTCTCAATTCACCCCTCCACTTT.